The 18 T cell receptor beta chains presented below share a single source sample, sequenced in a study of Ad26.COV2.S vaccination and SARS-CoV-2 variants (dated by TCRdb to about 2021). Libraries were constructed by the immunoSEQ multiplex PCR assay. TCRdb mirrors the immuneACCESS table, restricted to in-frame sequences. Some clones are absent from its copies; in checked studies, under half trace to an unresolved V gene, and the reason for the others is unknown. The sample profile shows 500,000 or so clones; roughly nine tenths of them were found once. The ten top clones hold approximately 2.5% of the sample. The treatment or condition label for this specimen denotes: some 20 received Ad26.COV2.S at low or high dose, single or two shots; five or six received placebo; per-sample allocation not given. For vaccine and placebo recipients, the sequenced repertoires came from samples collected on day 63 after the first injection.

The sequencing used peripheral blood, collected in a trial of Ad26.COV2.S vaccine versus placebo. These TCRs come from a person between 18 and 59 years old who received the Ad26.COV2.S COVID-19 vaccine or a placebo.

This clone was seen a single time. The rearrangement links TRBV3-1 (or the pseudogene TRBV3-2) to TRBJ1-5, with a possible D match to TRBD1 (5 bases). V was cut by 0 bases and J by 6 bases, with 18 bases left in between. The CDR3 contains 17 residues. Germline V gene lookup returns CDR1 LGHDT and CDR2 YNNKEL (reference sequence). The CDR3 reads CASSQENGEGNCQPQHF. DNA for the CDR3: TGTGCCAGCAGCCAAGAGAATGGGGAGGGGAACTGTCAGCCCCAGCATTTT.

The chain has TRBV25-1 and TRBJ1-6; TRBD1 might be the D (5 bases). V was cut by 3 bases and J by 9 bases, with 15 bases left in between. Germline-derived CDR1 and CDR2 are MGHDK and SYGVNS. The CDR3 is 15 amino acids. CDR3 in DNA: TGTGCCAGCAGTGAGCGGGGCCAGGGCTTTTCACCCCTCCACTTT. Protein product: CASSERGQGFSPLHF.

This chain connects TRBV21-1 to TRBJ1-4; the D call TRBD1 from the table was never checked on the DNA. TRBV21-1 is recorded as a pseudogene. This CDR3 spans 18 amino acids. In nucleotides, the CDR3 is TGTGCCAGCAGCAAATCGGGACAGATACCACTTGTGAATGAAAAACTGTTTTTT. Amino acid sequence: CASSKSGQIPLVNEKLFF.

V and J are TRBV20-1 and TRBJ1-2; D is uncertain. CDR1 and CDR2 from the germline V gene are DFQATT and SNEGSKA (reference sequence). The length of the CDR3 is 11 residues. Trimming pared 8 bases from V and 1 base from J, leaving 8 bases between. CDR3 bases: TGCAGTAGGCAGGTTAACTATGGCTACACCTTC. Translation gives CSRQVNYGYTF.

This chain connects TRBV3-1 (or the pseudogene TRBV3-2) to TRBJ2-2; D unclear. The CDR3 spans 14 residues. The V gene's germline CDR1 is LGHDT and CDR2 YNNKEL (reference sequence). The ends were cut back, 0 bases at V and 6 bases at J, with 8 bases in the middle. Here the CDR3 reads CASSQDLSAGELFF. CDR3 sequence (DNA): TGTGCCAGCAGCCAAGATTTAAGCGCCGGGGAGCTGTTTTTT.

J is TRBJ1-1 and V is TRBV29-1; D is ambiguous. Trimming cost V 5 bases and J 3 bases, with 7 bases left between them. The CDR3 has 11 amino acids. The germline CDR1 and CDR2 sequences are SQVTM and ANQGSEA. CDR3 sequence reads: CSVSLDTEAFF. In DNA, the CDR3 is TGCAGCGTTTCTCTGGACACTGAAGCTTTCTTT.

The chain recombines TRBV5-1 with TRBJ2-3; TRBD1 might be the D (7 bases). This CDR3 has 16 amino acids. Trimming took off 5 bases at V and 5 bases at J, with 21 bases between the two ends. Germline V gives CDR1 SGHRS, CDR2 YFSETQ. The CDR3 DNA is TGCGCCAGCAGTCCCCAGGGGGGCCCTGCTGGAGATACGCAGTATTTT. As protein: CASSPQGGPAGDTQYF.

CDR3: CASSRASGPQSSYNSPLHF. The CDR3 nucleotides read TGCGCCAGCAGCCGAGCATCGGGACCTCAGAGCTCCTATAATTCACCCCTCCACTTT. The gene calls are TRBV5-1 and TRBJ1-6; a weak D match, TRBD1 (5 bases). The V end lost 4 bases, the J end lost 0 bases, and 20 bases lay between the germline ends. CDR3 size: 19 residues. Germline V gene data show CDR1 as SGHRS and CDR2 as YFSETQ.

The rearrangement uses TRBV6-6 and TRBJ1-1; 9 nucleotides line up with TRBD1. The ends lost 3 bases at V and 4 bases at J; junction bases unmatched: 6. The CDR3 is 15 amino acids. CDR1 is MNHNY and CDR2 is SVGAGI in the germline V gene (reference sequence). The CDR3 nucleotides are TGTGCCAGCAGTTATCTTTCGACAGGGGGCACTGAAGCTTTCTTT. This encodes CASSYLSTGGTEAFF.

This chain joins TRBV3-1 (or the pseudogene TRBV3-2) and TRBJ2-3, with TRBD2 identical over 7 bases. The CDR3 has 12 amino acids. The trim removed 3 bases at V and 10 bases at J, leaving 4 bases unmatched. Germline CDR1 is LGHDT and CDR2 is YNNKEL (reference sequence). In DNA form, the CDR3 reads TGTGCCAGCAGCCACTGGGAGGGAGCGCAGTATTTT. Translation gives CASSHWEGAQYF.

V and J are TRBV4-1 and TRBJ2-7; D is uncertain. The CDR3 contains 13 residues. CDR1 and CDR2 from the germline V gene are MGHRA and YSYEKL. Trimming removed 4 bases from V and 1 base from J, with 8 bases in between. The CDR3 sequence is CASSPRRSYEQYF. The CDR3 DNA reads as TGCGCCAGCAGCCCAAGACGGTCCTACGAGCAGTACTTC.

The chain carries TRBV5-6 and TRBJ1-2; D possibly corresponds to TRBD1 (5 bases). Trimming took 0 bases from V and 4 from J, leaving 10 bases between them. From germline, CDR1 is SGHDT and CDR2 YYEEEE. This CDR3 comprises 14 residues. The CDR3 reads CASSLASGGYGYTF. The CDR3 DNA follows: TGTGCCAGCAGCTTGGCCTCTGGGGGCTATGGCTACACCTTC.

On this clone: One end of the junction varies from germline; a read error may be responsible. CDR3 sequence (DNA): TGCGCCAGCGGCCAAGATTGGACGGCATACACTGAAGCTTTCTTT. The encoded protein is CASGQDWTAYTEAFF. The chain is built from TRBV4-3 and TRBJ1-1; no clear D. The CDR3 contains 15 residues. The germline V gene has CDR1 LGHNA and CDR2 YSLEER.

This clone was seen a single time. This chain links TRBV7-9 with TRBJ2-1; D is perhaps TRBD1 (5 bases). Germline CDR1 is SEHNR and CDR2 is FQNEAQ (reference sequence). Trimming cost V 1 base and J 15 bases, with 16 bases left between them. This CDR3 comprises 13 residues. The chain's CDR3 is CASSLVNAGIAFF. DNA of the CDR3: TGTGCCAGCAGCTTAGTCAACGCAGGGATAGCGTTCTTC.

The chain uses TRBV9 and TRBJ2-1, with 9 bases identical to TRBD1. Germline-derived CDR1 and CDR2 are SGDLS and YYNGEE. The CDR3 is 15 amino acids. V lost 2 bases and J lost 3; bases outside the gene matches: 3. The CDR3 DNA sequence: TGTGCCAGCAGCGTGGGACAGGGTATCTACAATGAGCAGTTCTTC. Its protein is CASSVGQGIYNEQFF.

J is TRBJ1-2 and V is TRBV5-6; D is ambiguous. Trimming cost V 1 base and J 10 bases, with 11 bases left between them. CDR3 length: 12 amino acids. Per germline, CDR1 SGHDT and CDR2 YYEEEE. This chain's CDR3 is CASSLREVPYTF. As DNA, the CDR3 is TGTGCCAGCAGCTTGCGGGAGGTACCCTACACCTTC.

V and J are TRBV24-1 and TRBJ2-5, with 11 bases lining up with TRBD2. The CDR3 is 14 amino acids. V lost 10 bases to trimming and J lost 7 bases; unmatched junction nucleotides: 10. The germline V gene has CDR1 KGHDR and CDR2 SFDVKD. In nucleotides, the CDR3 is TGTGCCACTAATAGCGGGAGGGCCGGTGGGACCCAGTACTTC. Residues: CATNSGRAGGTQYF.

This chain joins TRBV4-3 and TRBJ1-4; D may be TRBD1 (6 bases). V lost 1 base, J lost 7 bases, and 13 bases lay in between. This CDR3 region has 15 residues. Germline V gene sequence: CDR1 LGHNA, CDR2 YSLEER. CDR3 residues: CASSQGIRTVEKLFF. In DNA, the CDR3 is TGCGCCAGCAGCCAAGGTATACGGACAGTTGAAAAACTGTTTTTT.